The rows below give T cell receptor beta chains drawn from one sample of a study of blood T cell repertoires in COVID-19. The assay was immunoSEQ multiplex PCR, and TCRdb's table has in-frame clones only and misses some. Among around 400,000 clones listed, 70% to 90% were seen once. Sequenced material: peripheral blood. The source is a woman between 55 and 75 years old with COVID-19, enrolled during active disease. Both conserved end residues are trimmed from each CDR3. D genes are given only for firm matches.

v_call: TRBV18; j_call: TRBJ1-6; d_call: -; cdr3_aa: ASSPRQNSPLH
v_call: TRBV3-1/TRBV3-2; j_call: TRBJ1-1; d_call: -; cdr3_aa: ASSLREGRAF
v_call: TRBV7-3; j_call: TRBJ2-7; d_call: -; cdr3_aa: ASSLTGGYEQY
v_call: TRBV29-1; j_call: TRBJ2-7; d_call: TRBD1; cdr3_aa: SVVQGAKYEQY
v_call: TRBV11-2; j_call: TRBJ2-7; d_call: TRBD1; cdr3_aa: ASSLDRDRGVYEQY
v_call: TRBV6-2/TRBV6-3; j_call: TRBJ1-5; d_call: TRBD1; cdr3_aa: ASSLPQGHQPQH
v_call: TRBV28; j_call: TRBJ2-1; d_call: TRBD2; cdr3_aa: ASSLKGLAGRSYNEQF
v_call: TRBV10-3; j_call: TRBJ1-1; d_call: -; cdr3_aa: AISEVADEAF
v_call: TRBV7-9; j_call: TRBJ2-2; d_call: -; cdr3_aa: ASSSSSANTGELF
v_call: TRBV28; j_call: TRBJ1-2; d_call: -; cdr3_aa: ASSPPGADRGLYGYT
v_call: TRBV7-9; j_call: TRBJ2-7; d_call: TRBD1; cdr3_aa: ASSPSGTVHEQY
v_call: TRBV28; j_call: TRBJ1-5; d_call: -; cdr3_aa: ASSWAGTHTSEINQPQH
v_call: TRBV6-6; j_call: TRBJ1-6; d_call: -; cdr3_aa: ASSYSTGSSPLH
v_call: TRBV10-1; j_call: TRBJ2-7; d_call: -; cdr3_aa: ASSEVQYYEQY
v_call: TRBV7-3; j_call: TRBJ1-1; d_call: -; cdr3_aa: ASSREVNTEAF
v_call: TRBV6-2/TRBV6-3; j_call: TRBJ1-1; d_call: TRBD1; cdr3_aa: ASSPRQGRNTEAF